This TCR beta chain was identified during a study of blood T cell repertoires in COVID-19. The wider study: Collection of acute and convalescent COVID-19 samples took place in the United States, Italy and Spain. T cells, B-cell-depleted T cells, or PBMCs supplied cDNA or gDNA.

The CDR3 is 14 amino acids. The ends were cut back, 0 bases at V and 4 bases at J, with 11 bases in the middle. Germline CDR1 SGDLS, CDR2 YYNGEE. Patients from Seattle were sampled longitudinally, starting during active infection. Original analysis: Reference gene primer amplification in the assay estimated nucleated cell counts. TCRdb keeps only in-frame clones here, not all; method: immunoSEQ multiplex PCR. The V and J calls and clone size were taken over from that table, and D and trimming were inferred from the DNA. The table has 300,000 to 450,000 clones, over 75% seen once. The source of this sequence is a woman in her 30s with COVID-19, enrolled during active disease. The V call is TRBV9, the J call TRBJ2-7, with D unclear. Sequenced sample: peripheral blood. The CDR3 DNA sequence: TGTGCCAGCAGCGTAGCCGGTGAAGAGTACGAGCAGTACTTC. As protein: CASSVAGEEYEQYF.